This is a list of T cell receptor beta chains from one sample in a study of T cell responses to AZD1222 COVID-19 vaccine. The assay was immunoSEQ multiplex PCR, and TCRdb's table has in-frame clones only and misses some. The data show approximately 100,000 clones, around nine tenths seen once. This specimen was peripheral blood, taken on day 0 of AZD1222 vaccination. These receptors came from an adult in good health. The CDR3 runs from the conserved cysteine through the conserved F or W. The D gene is left open where the match is weak. Clone size is stated in some rows and not others, as once, few, many or a class when expanded.

>.|TRBV28|.|TRBJ1-5
TGTGCCAGCAGTCCCCTCCCGTTCGGAACCTTAGTTCAGCCCCAGCATTTT
CASSPLPFGTLVQPQHF
>.|TRBV4-2|TRBD1|TRBJ1-3
TGTGCCAGCAGCCAATCCAGAACAGGGGGAGTAGCTCCTTCTGGAAACACCATATATTTT
CASSQSRTGGVAPSGNTIYF
>.|TRBV19|.|TRBJ2-3
TGTGCCAGTAGTAGCCTCCGGGACAAATGGACAGATACGCAGTATTTT
CASSSLRDKWTDTQYF
>.|TRBV5-1|.|TRBJ2-2
TGCGCCAGCTTTGGGCGGGGTAACACCGGGGAGCTGTTTTTT
CASFGRGNTGELFF
>.|TRBV5-1|TRBD1|TRBJ1-1
TGCGCCAGCAGCGCCGGACCGGGACAGGGAATAGTGAACACTGAAGCTTTCTTT
CASSAGPGQGIVNTEAFF
>.|TRBV7-2|.|TRBJ2-5
TGTGCCAGCAGCTTACACGGGGGCCAAGAGACCCAGTACTTC
CASSLHGGQETQYF
>few|TRBV7-2|TRBD2|TRBJ2-7
TGTGCCAGCAGCTCTCCGGGACTACCGCCTGGCGAGCAGTACTTC
CASSSPGLPPGEQYF
>.|TRBV4-3|.|TRBJ1-6
TGCGCCAGCAGCGGTCAGATTAATTCACCCCTCCACTTT
CASSGQINSPLHF
>.|TRBV6-2/TRBV6-3|.|TRBJ1-1
TGTGCCAGCAGTTACGGTGGACGGAACACTGAAGCTTTCTTT
CASSYGGRNTEAFF
>.|TRBV28|.|TRBJ2-3
TGTGCCAGCACCTCCCTGCCCGGGAATACGCAGTATTTT
CASTSLPGNTQYF
>.|TRBV27|.|TRBJ2-7
TGTGCCAGCAGTTCAATTCCCTCGGGGGTACGCGAGCAGTACTTC
CASSSIPSGVREQYF
>.|TRBV7-4|.|TRBJ2-4
TGTGCCAGCAGCTTAGGGGCCCACGGGGCCAAAAACATTCAGTACTTC
CASSLGAHGAKNIQYF
>.|TRBV5-6|.|TRBJ1-4
TGTGCCAGCAGCCCCTCCGGATCAACTAATGAAAAACTGTTTTTT
CASSPSGSTNEKLFF
>.|TRBV3-1/TRBV3-2|.|TRBJ1-2
TGTGCCAGCAGCCCGCTCGGGGACTATGGCTACACCTTC
CASSPLGDYGYTF
>.|TRBV7-2|.|TRBJ1-1
TGTGCCAGCAGCTCCGGGCAGAACACTGAAGCTTTCTTT
CASSSGQNTEAFF
>.|TRBV29-1|TRBD2|TRBJ2-1
TGCAGCGTTGAAGCTAGCGGGGGGGCCTACAATGAGCAGTTCTTC
CSVEASGGAYNEQFF
>few|TRBV24-1|.|TRBJ1-2
TGTGCCACCAGTGACCCCGACAGACTCTATGGCTACACCTTC
CATSDPDRLYGYTF
>.|TRBV5-1|.|TRBJ1-1
TGCGCCAGCAGCTTGAGGAGCGGGACCACTGAAGCTTTCTTT
CASSLRSGTTEAFF
>.|TRBV28|.|TRBJ1-3
TGTGCCAGCACCGAAGGGGGGCATCAGTTTGGAAACACCATATATTTT
CASTEGGHQFGNTIYF
>.|TRBV7-9|TRBD1|TRBJ1-2
TGTGCCAGCAGCTTAGCCACCGGGACAGGGGGATCGAACTATGGCTACACCTTC
CASSLATGTGGSNYGYTF
>.|TRBV29-1|TRBD1|TRBJ1-2
TGCAGCGTTGGACAGGGGCGGTATGGCTACACCTTC
CSVGQGRYGYTF
>.|TRBV11-3|.|TRBJ1-1
TGTGCCAGCAGCTTAGAAGGGGACACTGAAGCTTTCTTT
CASSLEGDTEAFF
>.|TRBV6-5|.|TRBJ2-3
TGTGCCAGCAGTTACGGTGGGGCCACAGATACGCAGTATTTT
CASSYGGATDTQYF
>.|TRBV19|.|TRBJ2-7
TGTGCCAGTAGAGGGCAAATGGGATTCGAGCAGTACTTC
CASRGQMGFEQYF
>.|TRBV12-3/TRBV12-4|.|TRBJ2-7
TGTGCCAGCAGTTTAAGGGGAGACGAGCAGTACTTC
CASSLRGDEQYF
>.|TRBV7-8|.|TRBJ1-6
TGTGCCAGCAGCTTAGCAGGTTCAGGGGCGGAATCACCCCTCCACTTT
CASSLAGSGAESPLHF
>.|TRBV4-2|TRBD2|TRBJ2-2
TGTGCCAGCAGCGTTCTAGCGGGGTCTGCCGGGGAGCTGTTTTTT
CASSVLAGSAGELFF
>.|TRBV7-9|TRBD1|TRBJ1-2
TGTGCCAGCAGCTTAGCTGGACAGGGATCCGGCTACACCTTC
CASSLAGQGSGYTF
>few|TRBV11-3|.|TRBJ2-7
TGTGCCAGCACCCCAGGGGCTGGCAGCGAGCAGTACTTC
CASTPGAGSEQYF
>.|TRBV28|TRBD1|TRBJ1-2
TGTGCCAGCGTCGACGGAACGACAGGGAGGTATGGCTACACCTTC
CASVDGTTGRYGYTF